A selection of T cell receptor beta chains follows, all from one sample in a study of T cell responses to AZD1222 COVID-19 vaccine. Sequencing was performed with immunoSEQ multiplex PCR; in TCRdb, only in-frame clones are kept and a portion is missing. Found here are 85,000 to 90,000 clones, approximately 90% of them singletons; the top ten hold approximately 5%. Sequencing used peripheral blood, obtained 28 days after the second AZD1222 dose. The receptors were gathered from an adult who received the AZD1222 COVID-19 vaccine. The CDR3 runs from the conserved cysteine through the conserved F or W. A D gene is named only where the DNA matches it firmly. Some rows mark clone size as missing; the rest say once, few, many or name a class of expanded clone.

>few|TRBJ1-3|TRBV18|TRBD1
CASSRQGKGNTIYF
TGTGCCAGCTCGCGACAGGGAAAAGGAAACACCATATATTTT
>-|TRBJ2-7|TRBV25-1|-
CASSEGGSDSYEQYF
TGTGCCAGCAGTGAAGGCGGCAGCGACTCCTACGAGCAGTACTTC
>-|TRBJ2-7|TRBV6-5|-
CASSYLGGRYEQYF
TGTGCCAGCAGTTACTTGGGGGGTCGGTACGAGCAGTACTTC
>-|TRBJ2-1|TRBV5-1|-
CASSLAGSYNEQFF
TGCGCCAGCAGCTTGGCCGGGTCCTACAATGAGCAGTTCTTC
>-|TRBJ2-3|TRBV7-2|TRBD1
CASSLDRGRRDTQYF
TGTGCCAGCAGCTTAGACAGGGGGCGCAGAGATACGCAGTATTTT
>-|TRBJ2-7|TRBV10-2|-
CASSTGHEQYF
TGCGCCAGCAGTACAGGCCACGAGCAGTACTTC
>-|TRBJ2-3|TRBV19|-
CASRKTEFGTDTQYF
TGTGCCAGTAGAAAAACCGAATTCGGCACAGATACGCAGTATTTT
>-|TRBJ2-2|TRBV5-1|-
CASTEGGANTGELFF
TGCGCCAGCACCGAGGGGGGAGCGAACACCGGGGAGCTGTTTTTT
>-|TRBJ2-1|TRBV9|TRBD1
CASSGGTGGDYGEQFF
TGTGCCAGCAGCGGCGGGACAGGGGGCGATTATGGTGAGCAGTTCTTC
>-|TRBJ2-3|TRBV12-3/TRBV12-4|-
CASSRRQYF
TGTGCCAGCAGCAGAAGGCAGTATTTT
>-|TRBJ1-2|TRBV9|-
CASSPESKGGGGNYGYTF
TGTGCCAGCAGCCCCGAAAGCAAGGGCGGGGGCGGAAACTATGGCTACACCTTC
>-|TRBJ2-7|TRBV28|-
CASSLPGVQLSYEQYF
TGTGCCAGCAGTTTACCGGGCGTTCAGCTCTCCTACGAGCAGTACTTC
>-|TRBJ1-5|TRBV2|-
CASSLSLGNQPQHF
TGTGCCAGCAGTCTTAGCTTGGGCAATCAGCCCCAGCATTTT
>-|TRBJ2-6|TRBV10-3|-
CAISDRVGANVLTF
TGTGCCATCAGTGACCGGGTTGGGGCCAACGTCCTGACTTTC
>-|TRBJ2-2|TRBV4-1|-
CASSPPANTGELFF
TGCGCCAGCAGCCCCCCAGCGAACACCGGGGAGCTGTTTTTT
>once|TRBJ1-1|TRBV4-1|-
CASSQRDLSTEAFF
TGCGCCAGCAGCCAACGGGACCTTTCGACTGAAGCTTTCTTT
>once|TRBJ1-4|TRBV7-2|TRBD1
CASSLSGTGEEKLFF
TGTGCCAGCAGCTTAAGCGGGACAGGAGAAGAAAAACTGTTTTTT
>-|TRBJ1-1|TRBV29-1|-
CSVDSGNTEAFF
TGCAGCGTTGATTCAGGGAACACTGAAGCTTTCTTT
>-|TRBJ1-1|TRBV7-2|TRBD1
CASSWTGGGIEAFF
TGTGCCAGCAGCTGGACAGGGGGAGGTATTGAAGCTTTCTTT